Below are 3 T cell receptor beta chains sequenced from a single sample in a study of blood T cell repertoires in COVID-19 (dated by TCRdb to 2020 to 2022). The library came from the immunoSEQ multiplex PCR assay. The table comes from immuneACCESS by way of TCRdb, which keeps in-frame sequences with V and J called. Part of the clones is missing from these tables; in studies checked, under half for an unresolved V gene and the rest for unknown reasons. In all, the sample holds 150,000 to 200,000 clones, and roughly 82% of those were seen once. Approximately 10% of the sample lies in the top ten. Sequencing was done on a sample of PBMCs or T cells enriched from blood (not recorded which). Every receptor here comes from a man in his forties or fifties who had recovered from COVID-19.

The rearrangement links TRBV5-4 to TRBJ1-1; TRBD1 is a possible D gene (5 bases). Germline lookup yields CDR1 SGHNT and CDR2 YYREEE (reference sequence). The CDR3 totals 14 residues. The V end lost 0 bases, the J end lost 3 bases, and 9 bases lay between the germline ends. CDR3 loop: CASSLAGGYTEAFF. The CDR3, as DNA: TGTGCCAGCAGCTTGGCCGGGGGTTACACTGAAGCTTTCTTT. The entire variable domain, with the rest obtained from reference TRBV5-4 and TRBJ1-1, is as follows: ETGVTQSPTHLIKTRGQQVTLRCSSQSGHNTVSWYQQALGQGPQFIFQYYREEENGRGNFPPRFSGLQFPNYSSELNVNALELDDSALYLCASSLAGGYTEAFFGQGTRLTVV.

V and J are TRBV7-2 and TRBJ2-7; 12 nucleotides line up with TRBD1. Unmatched junction bases numbered 4, after V lost 3 bases and J lost 4 bases. This CDR3 is built from 15 residues. The germline gives CDR1 SGHTA, CDR2 FQGNSA. This chain's CDR3 is CASSLGQGARYEQYF. The CDR3 DNA sequence: TGTGCCAGCAGCTTGGGACAGGGGGCGCGTTACGAGCAGTACTTC. The full variable domain, rest sourced from reference TRBV7-2 and TRBJ2-7, is GAGVSQSPSNKVTEKGKDVELRCDPISGHTALYWYRQSLGQGLEFLIYFQGNSAPDKSGLPSDRFSAERTGGSVSTLTIQRTQQEDSAVYLCASSLGQGARYEQYFGPGTRLTVT.

The chain combines TRBV6-5 with TRBJ2-7; 7 bases align to TRBD2. This CDR3 is built from 14 residues. V lost 6 bases to trimming and J lost 2 bases; unmatched junction nucleotides: 7. Germline V lookup: CDR1 MNHEY, CDR2 SVGAGI. Here the CDR3 DNA reads TGTGCCAGCAGCTCTAGCGGTGGGACCTACGAGCAGTACGTC. This translates into CASSSSGGTYEQYV.